The 30 T cell receptor beta chains reported below all come from one sample, sequenced in a study of cytomegalovirus exposure and HLA in healthy donors. Primers for the PCR totalled 60 Vbeta and 13 Jbeta. TCRdb's copy holds only in-frame clones and misses some; the assay was immunoSEQ multiplex PCR. The sample contains 100,000 to 150,000 clones, around 78% of which appear only once. Material for sequencing was PBMCs. The receptors come from a man between 18 and 35 years old in good health and CMV-seropositive.

This rearrangement joins TRBV7-9 to TRBJ1-5; D is unclear. This CDR3 has 14 residues. Germline values: CDR1 SEHNR, CDR2 FQNEAQ (reference sequence). Trimming shortened V by 1 base and J by 2 bases, and 6 bases separated the two germline ends. The CDR3 here is CASSLGRGNQPQHF. CDR3 nucleotide sequence: TGTGCCAGCAGCTTAGGACGGGGCAATCAGCCCCAGCATTTT.

This rearrangement joins TRBV5-1 to TRBJ1-2; 9 bases align to TRBD1. The CDR3 runs to 15 residues. Losses at the gene ends were 4 bases for V and 4 bases for J; bases not matched to a gene: 8. Germline lookup yields CDR1 SGHRS and CDR2 YFSETQ. CDR3: CASSVGTGITYGYTF. CDR3 in DNA: TGCGCCAGCAGCGTCGGGACAGGGATTACCTATGGCTACACCTTC.

The V call is TRBV9, the J call TRBJ2-7, with D perhaps TRBD2 (6 bases). The length of the CDR3 is 15 residues. Trimming left V 0 bases short and J 6 bases short, with 16 bases between. Germline V lookup: CDR1 SGDLS, CDR2 YYNGEE. DNA for the CDR3: TGTGCCAGCAGCGTAGCGACGACCTCCGGGAGCGAGCAGTACTTC. Residues: CASSVATTSGSEQYF. Complete variable domain (other parts from reference TRBV9 and TRBJ2-7): DSGVTQTPKHLITATGQRVTLRCSPRSGDLSVYWYQQSLDQGLQFLIQYYNGEERAKGNILERFSAQQFPDLHSELNLSSLELGDSALYFCASSVATTSGSEQYFGPGTRLTVT.

The CDR3 is CASSTQGAQPQHF. The DNA for the CDR3 is TGTGCCAGCAGTACCCAGGGGGCTCAGCCCCAGCATTTT. V and J are TRBV27 and TRBJ1-5; 8 bases are shared with TRBD1. Germline-derived CDR1 and CDR2 are MNHEY and SMNVEV (reference sequence). This CDR3 region has 13 residues. Trimming removed 5 bases from V and 6 bases from J; junction bases left unmatched: 3.

This rearrangement joins TRBV29-1 to TRBJ2-7; 11 bases line up with TRBD2. There are 17 residues in the CDR3. The germline V gene encodes CDR1 SQVTM and CDR2 ANQGSEA. V was clipped by 1 base and J by 0 bases; unmatched bases: 8. CDR3: CSVEGLAGGTYSYEQYF. CDR3 coding DNA: TGCAGCGTTGAAGGCCTAGCGGGGGGAACCTACTCCTACGAGCAGTACTTC.

The chain uses TRBV21-1 and TRBJ2-7; the table's D call of TRBD1 was not tested on the DNA. TRBV21-1 corresponds to a pseudogene. This CDR3 is built from 14 residues. The CDR3 DNA follows: TGTGCCAGCAGCTGGGACACTGGATCCTACGAGCAGTACTTC. This codes for CASSWDTGSYEQYF.

The chain uses TRBV7-2 and TRBJ2-1; TRBD2 aligns across 11 bases. This CDR3 comprises 17 residues. The V gene end was trimmed by 4 bases and the J gene end by 1 base; junction bases not matched to a gene: 6. Germline-derived CDR1 and CDR2 are SGHTA and FQGNSA. CDR3 bases: TGTGCCAGCAGCTCAAGACTAGCGGGGCCTTCCTACAATGAGCAGTTCTTC. It yields the protein CASSSRLAGPSYNEQFF. The complete variable domain, with remaining parts taken from reference TRBV7-2 and TRBJ2-1, reads GAGVSQSPSNKVTEKGKDVELRCDPISGHTALYWYRQSLGQGLEFLIYFQGNSAPDKSGLPSDRFSAERTGGSVSTLTIQRTQQEDSAVYLCASSSRLAGPSYNEQFFGPGTRLTVL.

The chain is built from TRBV5-1 and TRBJ2-7, with unresolved D. CDR1 is SGHRS and CDR2 is YFSETQ in the germline V gene. This CDR3 comprises 14 residues. Trimming removed 0 bases at V and 5 bases at J, with 12 bases between. The DNA for the CDR3 is TGCGCCAGCAGCTTGGAAGGCAGGCCCCACGAGCAGTACTTC. Its translation: CASSLEGRPHEQYF.

This clone was seen just once. The gene calls are TRBV5-5 and TRBJ1-6; D uncertain. This CDR3 region has 12 residues. The V gene lost 7 bases and the J gene lost 5 bases, with 7 bases spanning the gap. CDR1 is SGHKS and CDR2 is YYEKEE in the germline V gene (reference sequence). The CDR3 DNA is TGTGCCAGCCAGGAGGATAATTCACCCCTCCACTTT. Encoded protein: CASQEDNSPLHF. Drawing the rest from reference TRBV5-5 and TRBJ1-6, the complete variable domain is DAGVTQSPTHLIKTRGQQVTLRCSPISGHKSVSWYQQVLGQGPQFIFQYYEKEERGRGNFPDRFSARQFPNYSSELNVNALLLGDSALYLCASQEDNSPLHFGNGTRLTVT.

This chain connects TRBV4-1 to TRBJ1-1; D gene unclear. This CDR3 is built from 13 residues. Germline V lookup: CDR1 MGHRA, CDR2 YSYEKL. V dropped 4 bases and J dropped 7 bases, with 13 bases sitting between them. The CDR3 DNA is TGCGCCAGCAGCCTTTATTTGACAAATGAAGCTTTCTTT. It specifies CASSLYLTNEAFF.

This clone was picked up one time. The chain has TRBV15 and TRBJ2-7; TRBD2 is a possible D gene (6 bases). Deletions cut 1 base from V and 3 bases from J, with 10 bases between. Germline V gene data show CDR1 as LNHNV and CDR2 as YYDKDF (reference sequence). The CDR3 covers 14 residues. The CDR3: CATSRVEDYYEQYF. Written as DNA, the CDR3 is TGTGCCACCAGCAGAGTCGAGGACTACTACGAGCAGTACTTC.

The chain carries TRBV2 and TRBJ1-1; perhaps TRBD1 as D (5 bases). V was clipped by 4 bases and J by 4 bases, with 10 bases between them. The CDR3 is 13 amino acids. The germline CDR1 and CDR2 sequences are SNHLY and FYNNEI. The CDR3 DNA reads TGTGCCAGCAGTGTAGGGGAGGGCACTGAAGCTTTCTTT. It is translated as CASSVGEGTEAFF.

The V call is TRBV7-9, the J call TRBJ1-5; unclear D gene. CDR3 length: 14 residues. Germline CDR1 is SEHNR and CDR2 is FQNEAQ (reference sequence). V was pared by 5 bases and J by 4 bases, with 12 bases between. CDR3 region: CASSPTGLNQPQHF. As DNA, the CDR3 is TGTGCCAGCAGCCCTACCGGGTTAAATCAGCCCCAGCATTTT. Full variable domain (missing parts from reference TRBV7-9 and TRBJ1-5): DTGVSQNPRHKITKRGQNVTFRCDPISEHNRLYWYRQTLGQGPEFLTYFQNEAQLEKSRLLSDRFSAERPKGSFSTLEIQRTEQGDSAMYLCASSPTGLNQPQHFGDGTRLSIL.

The chain uses TRBV5-4 and TRBJ2-3, with 12 bases that match TRBD2. J gave up 1 base and V 2 bases, and 5 bases lay outside the gene matches. The germline gives CDR1 SGHNT, CDR2 YYREEE (reference sequence). There are 17 residues in the CDR3. The CDR3 loop reads CASSFTRLAGGTDTQYF. DNA of the CDR3: TGTGCCAGCAGCTTTACAAGACTAGCGGGGGGCACAGATACGCAGTATTTT.

The chain recombines TRBV15 with TRBJ2-7; TRBD2 agrees at 7 bases. The germline V gene encodes CDR1 LNHNV and CDR2 YYDKDF (reference sequence). V shed 0 bases, J shed 5 bases, and the junction held 7 bases outside the gene matches. CDR3 length: 15 residues. For the CDR3, the DNA is TGTGCCACCAGCAGAGATGGTGGGGGAGGGAACGAGCAGTACTTC. This translates into CATSRDGGGGNEQYF.

The rearrangement links TRBV27 to TRBJ1-5; a weak D match, TRBD1 (5 bases). Per germline, CDR1 MNHEY and CDR2 SMNVEV (reference sequence). The V end was cut by 7 bases, the J end by 7 bases, with 17 bases between. This CDR3 comprises 14 residues. CDR3 coding DNA: TGTGCCAGCATCAGGATTTTGCAGGGACAGCCCCAGCATTTT. Its protein product is CASIRILQGQPQHF.

The V gene is TRBV11-2, the J gene TRBJ2-2; possibly TRBD2 for D (6 bases). The length of the CDR3 is 14 residues. Trimming took off 5 bases at V and 4 bases at J, with 11 bases between the two ends. In germline, CDR1 is SGHAT, CDR2 FQNNGV. This CDR3 is CASSPKTSTGELFF. CDR3 DNA: TGTGCCAGCAGCCCCAAGACTAGCACCGGGGAGCTGTTTTTT.

The rearrangement uses TRBV6-5 and TRBJ2-5; 7 bases are a match to TRBD2. The V segment lost 6 bases and the J segment 4 bases; nucleotides outside the gene matches: 8. The CDR3 totals 14 residues. Germline-derived CDR1 and CDR2 are MNHEY and SVGAGI. Here the CDR3 DNA reads TGTGCCAGCAGACCCCCGGGGGGAGGAGAGACCCAGTACTTC. Its translation: CASRPPGGGETQYF.

The gene calls are TRBV5-5 and TRBJ1-5; D possibly corresponds to TRBD1 (6 bases). V gave up 3 bases and J gave up 0 bases, with 10 bases separating them. The CDR3 runs to 15 residues. Germline V gives CDR1 SGHKS, CDR2 YYEKEE (reference sequence). The CDR3 bases are TGTGCCAGCAGCTCAACAGGGTATAGCAATCAGCCCCAGCATTTT. As protein: CASSSTGYSNQPQHF.

V and J are TRBV5-1 and TRBJ1-1; 9 bases map to TRBD1. CDR1 is SGHRS and CDR2 is YFSETQ in the germline V gene. CDR3 size: 14 residues. Unmatched junction bases numbered 6, after V lost 5 bases and J lost 4 bases. CDR3 in amino acids: CASRKGTGPTEAFF. Here the CDR3 DNA reads TGCGCCAGCAGGAAGGGGACAGGGCCCACTGAAGCTTTCTTT.

The J gene is TRBJ2-3, the V gene TRBV27, with TRBD2 identical over 11 bases. Germline CDR1 is MNHEY and CDR2 is SMNVEV (reference sequence). V shed 4 bases, J shed 4 bases, and the junction held 7 bases outside the gene matches. The CDR3 runs 16 residues. The CDR3 spells CASSYLAGGRADTQYF. The DNA of the CDR3 is TGTGCCAGCAGTTATCTAGCGGGGGGCAGGGCAGATACGCAGTATTTT.

The gene calls are TRBV7-8 and TRBJ2-5, with D perhaps TRBD2 (5 bases). The CDR3 consists of 15 residues. Looked up from germline, CDR1 is SGHVS and CDR2 is FQNEAQ. V lost 5 bases and J 1 base, leaving 14 bases between the germline ends. The CDR3 protein is CASSNKDYLQETQYF. In DNA, the CDR3 is TGTGCCAGCAGCAACAAAGACTATCTCCAAGAGACCCAGTACTTC. The full variable domain, rest sourced from reference TRBV7-8 and TRBJ2-5, is GAGVSQSPRYKVAKRGQDVALRCDPISGHVSLFWYQQALGQGPEFLTYFQNEAQLDKSGLPSDRFFAERPEGSVSTLKIQRTQQEDSAVYLCASSNKDYLQETQYFGPGTRLLVL.

The chain carries TRBV4-2 and TRBJ1-2; D gene uncertain. The germline V gene encodes CDR1 LGHNA and CDR2 YNFKEQ. V was cut by 0 bases and J by 5 bases, with 7 bases left in between. The CDR3 consists of 13 residues. This chain's CDR3 is CASSQDLPYGYTF. Written as DNA, the CDR3 is TGTGCCAGCAGCCAAGACCTTCCTTATGGCTACACCTTC.

CDR3 residues: CASSVSGGVDTQYF. The CDR3 coding sequence is TGTGCCAGCAGCGTTAGCGGGGGAGTTGATACGCAGTATTTT. The rearrangement joins TRBV9 to TRBJ2-3, with 9 bases fitting TRBD2. The germline V gene has CDR1 SGDLS and CDR2 YYNGEE. There are 14 residues in the CDR3. V trimming: 2 bases; J trimming: 6 bases; junction bases outside the gene matches: 4.

The V call is TRBV11-2, the J call TRBJ1-1; D unresolved. The germline V gene encodes CDR1 SGHAT and CDR2 FQNNGV. V gave up 1 base and J gave up 3 bases, with 3 bases separating them. The CDR3 length is 12 residues. CDR3 in DNA: TGTGCCAGCAGCTTAGCTTACACTGAAGCTTTCTTT. Its translation is CASSLAYTEAFF.

This rearrangement joins TRBV14 to TRBJ2-5; TRBD2 matches at 13 bases. Germline values: CDR1 SGHDN, CDR2 FVKESK. CDR3 length: 15 residues. V lost 6 bases and J lost 5; bases outside the gene matches: 6. The CDR3 DNA reads as TGTGCCAGCAGTTCGACTAGCGGGGGGCAGGAGACCCAGTACTTC. This gives the protein CASSSTSGGQETQYF.

V gene TRBV9 combines with J gene TRBJ2-3, with a tentative D call TRBD1 (6 bases). This CDR3 comprises 16 residues. CDR1 SGDLS and CDR2 YYNGEE come from the germline V gene. V lost 0 bases to trimming and J lost 1 base, with 12 bases between them. In DNA, the CDR3 is TGTGCCAGCAGCGTAGGTGGGGGCGTTCGCACAGATACGCAGTATTTT. It encodes CASSVGGGVRTDTQYF.

This sequence joins TRBV18 and TRBJ1-5; 8 bases agree with TRBD1. CDR1 and CDR2 from the germline V gene are KGHSH and LQKENI. The CDR3 is 14 amino acids. Trimming at V came to 3 bases and at J to 6 bases, leaving 4 bases not matched to a gene. CDR3: CASSPIDRGQPQHF. The CDR3, as DNA: TGTGCCAGCTCACCCATAGACAGGGGTCAGCCCCAGCATTTT.

This sequence joins TRBV7-9 and TRBJ2-7; TRBD1 agrees at 11 bases. With V trimmed by 6 bases and J by 3 bases, 4 bases remained unmatched. This CDR3 comprises 14 residues. Germline V gives CDR1 SEHNR, CDR2 FQNEAQ (reference sequence). CDR3 residues: CASSSGTGGYEQYF. CDR3 DNA: TGTGCCAGCAGTTCCGGGACAGGGGGCTACGAGCAGTACTTC.

This sequence joins TRBV10-3 and TRBJ2-5, with D hard to call. The germline CDR1 and CDR2 sequences are ENHRY and SYGVKD. This CDR3 region has 13 residues. Trimming pared 4 bases from V and 1 base from J, leaving 7 bases between. Written as DNA, the CDR3 is TGTGCCATCAGTGTAAACACCCAAGAGACCCAGTACTTC. Protein sequence: CAISVNTQETQYF.